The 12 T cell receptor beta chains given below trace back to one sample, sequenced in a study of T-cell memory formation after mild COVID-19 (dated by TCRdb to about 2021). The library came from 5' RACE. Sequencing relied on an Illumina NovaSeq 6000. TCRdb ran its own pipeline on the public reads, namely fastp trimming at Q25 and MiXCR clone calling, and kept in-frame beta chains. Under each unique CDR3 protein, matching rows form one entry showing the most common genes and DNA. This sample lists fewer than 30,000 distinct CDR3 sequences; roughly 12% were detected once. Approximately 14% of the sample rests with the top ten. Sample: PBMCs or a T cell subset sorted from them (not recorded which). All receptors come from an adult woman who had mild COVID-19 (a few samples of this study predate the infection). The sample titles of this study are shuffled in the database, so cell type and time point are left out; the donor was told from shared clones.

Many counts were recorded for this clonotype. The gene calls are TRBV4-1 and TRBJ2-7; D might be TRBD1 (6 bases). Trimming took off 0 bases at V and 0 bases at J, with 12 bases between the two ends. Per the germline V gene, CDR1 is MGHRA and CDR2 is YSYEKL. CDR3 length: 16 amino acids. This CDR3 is CASSQDDRSGSYEQYF. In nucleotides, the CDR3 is TGCGCCAGCAGCCAAGACGACAGGAGTGGCTCCTACGAGCAGTACTTC.

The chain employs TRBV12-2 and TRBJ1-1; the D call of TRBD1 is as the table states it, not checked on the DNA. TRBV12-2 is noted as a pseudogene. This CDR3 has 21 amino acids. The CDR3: CASRLEGIRTGSGRMNTEAFF. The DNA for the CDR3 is TGTGCAAGTCGCTTAGAGGGAATCCGGACGGGGTCAGGGAGGATGAACACTGAAGCTTTCTTT.

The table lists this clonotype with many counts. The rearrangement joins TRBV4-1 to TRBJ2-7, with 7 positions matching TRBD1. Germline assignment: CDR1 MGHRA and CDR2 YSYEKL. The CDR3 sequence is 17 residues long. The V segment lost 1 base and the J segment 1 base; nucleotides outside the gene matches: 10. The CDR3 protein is CASSQGDSRRRSYEQYF. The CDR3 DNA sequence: TGCGCCAGCAGCCAAGGGGACAGCCGTCGTAGGTCCTACGAGCAGTACTTC.

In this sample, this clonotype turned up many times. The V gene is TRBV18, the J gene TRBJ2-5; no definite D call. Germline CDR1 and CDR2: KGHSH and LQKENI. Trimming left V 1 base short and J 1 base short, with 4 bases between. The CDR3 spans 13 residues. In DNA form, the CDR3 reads TGTGCCAGCTCACCACAGATCCAAGAGACCCAGTACTTC. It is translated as CASSPQIQETQYF.

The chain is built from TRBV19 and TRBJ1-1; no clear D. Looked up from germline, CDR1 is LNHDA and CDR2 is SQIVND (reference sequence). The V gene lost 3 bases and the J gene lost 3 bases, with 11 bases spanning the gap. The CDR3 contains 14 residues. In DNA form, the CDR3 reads TGTGCCAGTAGTATGGGCAACCGATACACTGAAGCTTTCTTT. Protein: CASSMGNRYTEAFF.

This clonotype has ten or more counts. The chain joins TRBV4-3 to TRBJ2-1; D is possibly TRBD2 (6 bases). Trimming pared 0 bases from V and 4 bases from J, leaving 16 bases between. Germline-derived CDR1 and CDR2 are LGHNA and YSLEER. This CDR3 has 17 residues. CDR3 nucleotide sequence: TGCGCCAGCAGCCAAGATTTAGGGGTAGCGGCATACAATGAGCAGTTCTTC. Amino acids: CASSQDLGVAAYNEQFF.

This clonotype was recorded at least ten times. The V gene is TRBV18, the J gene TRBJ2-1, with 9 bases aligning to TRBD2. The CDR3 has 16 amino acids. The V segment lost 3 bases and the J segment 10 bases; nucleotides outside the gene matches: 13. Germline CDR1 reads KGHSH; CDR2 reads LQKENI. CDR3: CASSPLASGASGEQFF. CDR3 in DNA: TGTGCCAGCTCACCCCTTGCTAGCGGGGCGTCCGGGGAGCAGTTCTTC. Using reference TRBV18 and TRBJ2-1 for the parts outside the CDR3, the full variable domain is NAGVMQNPRHLVRRRGQEARLRCSPMKGHSHVYWYRQLPEEGLKFMVYLQKENIIDESGMPKERFSAEFPKEGPSILRIQQVVRGDSAAYFCASSPLASGASGEQFFGPGTRLTVL.

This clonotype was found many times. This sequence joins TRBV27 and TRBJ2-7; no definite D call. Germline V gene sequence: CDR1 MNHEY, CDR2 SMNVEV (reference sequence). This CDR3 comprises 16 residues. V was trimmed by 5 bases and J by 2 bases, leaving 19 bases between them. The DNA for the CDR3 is TGTGCCAGCAGTCCCTCCCGGAGCCTAGTCCCCTACGAGCAGTACTTC. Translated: CASSPSRSLVPYEQYF.

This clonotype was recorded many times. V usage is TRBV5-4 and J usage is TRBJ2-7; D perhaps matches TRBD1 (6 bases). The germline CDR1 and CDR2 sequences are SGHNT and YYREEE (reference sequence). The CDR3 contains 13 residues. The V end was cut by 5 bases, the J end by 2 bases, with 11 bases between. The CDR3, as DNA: TGTGCCAGCAGACGGACAGACACCTACGAGCAGTACTTC. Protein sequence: CASRRTDTYEQYF.

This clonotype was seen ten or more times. CDR3 sequence: CSARGLAGEVEQYF. For the CDR3, the DNA is TGCAGTGCTAGAGGACTAGCGGGAGAGGTTGAGCAGTACTTC. V gene TRBV20-1 combines with J gene TRBJ2-7, with 12 bases lining up with TRBD2. The CDR3 consists of 14 residues. Trimming at V came to 1 base and at J to 7 bases, leaving 5 bases not matched to a gene. Germline-derived CDR1 and CDR2 are DFQATT and SNEGSKA (reference sequence).

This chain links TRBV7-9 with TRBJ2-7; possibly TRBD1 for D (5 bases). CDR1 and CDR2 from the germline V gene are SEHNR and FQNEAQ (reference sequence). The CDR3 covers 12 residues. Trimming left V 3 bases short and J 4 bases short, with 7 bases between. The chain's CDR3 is CASSFQGYEQYF. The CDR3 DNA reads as TGTGCCAGCAGCTTTCAGGGATACGAGCAGTACTTC.

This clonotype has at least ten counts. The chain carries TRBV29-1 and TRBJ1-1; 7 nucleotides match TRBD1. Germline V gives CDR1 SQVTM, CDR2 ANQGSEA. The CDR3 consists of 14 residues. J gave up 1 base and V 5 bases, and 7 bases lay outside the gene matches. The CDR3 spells CSVLDQGGNTEAFF. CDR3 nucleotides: TGCAGCGTTTTGGATCAGGGGGGGAACACTGAAGCTTTCTTT.